This T cell receptor beta chain emerged from a study of blood T cell repertoires in COVID-19. In the study overall: The United States, Italy and Spain provided the acute and convalescent COVID-19 samples.

Original methodology: Reference gene primer amplification yielded estimated nucleated cell counts. The table came from immunoSEQ multiplex PCR; TCRdb's copy has only in-frame clones and leaves some out. The V and J calls and clone size are taken from that table; D and trimming were inferred from the DNA. This table holds approximately 270,000 clones, about 85% found once. Trimming cost V 7 bases and J 4 bases, with 16 bases left between them. Germline CDR1 and CDR2: ENHRY and SYGVKD. The CDR3 spans 14 residues. The origin of this receptor is a human donor with COVID-19, enrolled during active disease. The donor label of this sample is uncertain. Sequencing was performed on peripheral blood. V usage is TRBV10-3 and J usage is TRBJ1-1; the D is unclear. CDR3 amino acids: CAIKDGLKTTEAFF. The CDR3 nucleotides are TGTGCCATCAAGGACGGACTCAAGACCACTGAAGCTTTCTTT.